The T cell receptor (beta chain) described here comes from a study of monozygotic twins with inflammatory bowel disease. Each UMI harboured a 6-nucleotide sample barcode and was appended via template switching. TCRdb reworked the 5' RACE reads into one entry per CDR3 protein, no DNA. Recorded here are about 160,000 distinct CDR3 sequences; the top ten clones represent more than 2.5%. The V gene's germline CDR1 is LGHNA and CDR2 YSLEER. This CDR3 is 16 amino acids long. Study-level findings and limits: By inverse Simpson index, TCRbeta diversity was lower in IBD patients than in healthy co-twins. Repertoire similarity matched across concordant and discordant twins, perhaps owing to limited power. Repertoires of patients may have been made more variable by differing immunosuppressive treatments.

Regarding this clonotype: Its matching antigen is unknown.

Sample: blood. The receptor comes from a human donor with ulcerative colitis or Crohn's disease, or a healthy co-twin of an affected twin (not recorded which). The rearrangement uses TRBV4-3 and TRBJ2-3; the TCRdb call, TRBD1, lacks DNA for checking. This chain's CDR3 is CASSQDPRARADTQYF.